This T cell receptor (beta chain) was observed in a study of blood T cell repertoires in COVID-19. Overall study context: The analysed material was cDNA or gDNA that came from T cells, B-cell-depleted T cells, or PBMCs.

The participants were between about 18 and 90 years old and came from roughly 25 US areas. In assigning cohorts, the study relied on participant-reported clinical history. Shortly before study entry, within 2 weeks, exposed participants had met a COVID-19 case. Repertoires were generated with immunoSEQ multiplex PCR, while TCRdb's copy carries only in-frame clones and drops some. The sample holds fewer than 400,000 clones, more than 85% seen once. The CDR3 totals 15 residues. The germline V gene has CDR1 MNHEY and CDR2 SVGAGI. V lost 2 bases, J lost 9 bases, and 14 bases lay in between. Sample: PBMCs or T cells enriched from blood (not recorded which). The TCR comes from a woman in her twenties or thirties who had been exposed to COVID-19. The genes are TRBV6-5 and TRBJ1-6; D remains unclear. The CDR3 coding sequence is TGTGCCAGCAGTTACGCCTTCCCCAGTGGTTCACCCCTCCACTTT. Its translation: CASSYAFPSGSPLHF.